A single sample gave rise to the 6 T cell receptor beta chains below, sequenced in a study of OX40 agonist ivuxolimab in advanced cancers. Produced via immunoSEQ multiplex PCR; TCRdb's table is partial and in-frame only. The sample has about 110,000 clones; around 90% are singletons. The specimen was CD4+ or CD8+ T cells sorted from blood, collected in a trial of the OX40 agonist ivuxolimab. These receptors were taken from an adult with an advanced solid tumor such as melanoma, head and neck, liver or kidney cancer.

This chain uses TRBV5-1 with TRBJ2-1, with 9 bases that match TRBD2. The junction had 4 bases not matched to a gene; V was cut back by 0 bases and J by 3 bases. CDR3 length: 16 residues. Germline V gene lookup returns CDR1 SGHRS and CDR2 YFSETQ. Written as DNA, the CDR3 is TGCGCCAGCAGCTTGGGAGGGACTAGCAGCTACAATGAGCAGTTCTTC. It encodes CASSLGGTSSYNEQFF.

The chain joins TRBV7-6 to TRBJ2-7; no reliable D call. The V end was cut by 1 base, the J end by 0 bases, with 13 bases between. This CDR3 is built from 16 residues. The germline CDR1 and CDR2 sequences are SGHVS and FNYEAQ. CDR3: CASSLGSAPSSYEQYF. The CDR3 DNA reads as TGTGCCAGCAGCTTAGGATCGGCACCCAGCTCCTACGAGCAGTACTTC.

Only one count was recorded for this clone. The chain is built from TRBV6-1 and TRBJ1-4; TRBD1 agrees at 7 bases. CDR1 is MNHNS and CDR2 is SASEGT in the germline V gene. The V gene end was trimmed by 6 bases and the J gene end by 6 bases; junction bases not matched to a gene: 7. The CDR3 has 14 amino acids. The CDR3 spells CASSQTTGDEKLFF. Here the CDR3 DNA reads TGTGCCAGCAGCCAAACAACAGGGGATGAAAAACTGTTTTTT.

This clone showed up just a few times. J is TRBJ1-4 and V is TRBV10-3, with a tentative D call TRBD1 (5 bases). The germline V gene has CDR1 ENHRY and CDR2 SYGVKD. V was pared by 3 bases and J by 4 bases, with 6 bases between. The length of the CDR3 is 13 residues. CDR3 loop: CAISEQDNEKLFF. The CDR3 bases are TGTGCCATCAGTGAACAGGATAATGAAAAACTGTTTTTT.

This rearrangement joins TRBV10-3 to TRBJ2-5, with 7 bases lining up with TRBD2. There are 14 residues in the CDR3. With 6 bases clipped from V and 5 bases from J, the junction kept 9 bases outside the gene matches. Germline loops: CDR1 ENHRY, CDR2 SYGVKD. This chain's CDR3 is CAIRSILASETQYF. The CDR3 coding sequence is TGTGCCATCAGATCAATACTAGCGAGTGAGACCCAGTACTTC.

This clone was seen once. J is TRBJ2-4 and V is TRBV5-8; no definite D call. Per germline, CDR1 SGHTS and CDR2 YDEGEE. This CDR3 comprises 15 residues. The V and J ends lost 5 bases and 5 bases respectively, with 17 bases between them. CDR3 in DNA: TGTGCCAGCAGTGGAGACCCTGGCCGCGAAAACATTCAGTACTTC. Protein product: CASSGDPGRENIQYF.